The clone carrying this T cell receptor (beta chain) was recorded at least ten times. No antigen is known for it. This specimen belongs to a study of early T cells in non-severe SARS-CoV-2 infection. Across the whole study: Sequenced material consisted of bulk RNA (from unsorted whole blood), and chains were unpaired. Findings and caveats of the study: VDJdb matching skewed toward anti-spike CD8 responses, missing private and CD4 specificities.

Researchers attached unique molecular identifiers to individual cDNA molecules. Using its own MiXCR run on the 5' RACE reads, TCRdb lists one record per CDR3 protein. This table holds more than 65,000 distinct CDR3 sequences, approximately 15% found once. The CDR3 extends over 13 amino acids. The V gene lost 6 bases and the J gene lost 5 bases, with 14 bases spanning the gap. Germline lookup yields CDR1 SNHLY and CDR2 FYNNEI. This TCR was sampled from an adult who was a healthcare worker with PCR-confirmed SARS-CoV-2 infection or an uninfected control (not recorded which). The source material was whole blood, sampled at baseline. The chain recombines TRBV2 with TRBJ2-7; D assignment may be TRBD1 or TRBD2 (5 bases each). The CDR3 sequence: CASSLGTDNEQYF. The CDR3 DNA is TGTGCCAGCAGCCTAGGGACGGACAACGAGCAGTACTTC.